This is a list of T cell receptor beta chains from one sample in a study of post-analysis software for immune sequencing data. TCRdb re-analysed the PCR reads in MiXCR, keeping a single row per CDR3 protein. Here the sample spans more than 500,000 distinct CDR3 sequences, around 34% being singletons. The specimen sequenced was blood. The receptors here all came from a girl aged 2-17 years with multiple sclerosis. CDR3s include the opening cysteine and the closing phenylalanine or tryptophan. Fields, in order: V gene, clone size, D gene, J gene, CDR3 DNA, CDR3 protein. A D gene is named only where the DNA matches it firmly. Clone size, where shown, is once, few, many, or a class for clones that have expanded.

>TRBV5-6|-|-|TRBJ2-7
TGTGCCAGCAGCTTGGCCGCAGGGGTGAGCTCCTACGAGCAGTACTTC
CASSLAAGVSSYEQYF
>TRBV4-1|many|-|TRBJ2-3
TGCGCCAGCAGCCAAGCGGGGGGCACAGATACGCAGTATTTT
CASSQAGGTDTQYF
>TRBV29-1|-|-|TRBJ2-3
TGCACCTCTCTGTGGGGGGCGCAGTATTTT
CTSLWGAQYF
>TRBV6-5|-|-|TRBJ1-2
TGTGCCAGCAGTTACTTCGGCAGGACCTCTAACTATGGCTACACCTTC
CASSYFGRTSNYGYTF
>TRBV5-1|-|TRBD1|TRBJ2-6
TGCGCCAGCAGACCTCTAACAGGGGTTACCTCTGGGGCCAACGTCCTGACTTTC
CASRPLTGVTSGANVLTF
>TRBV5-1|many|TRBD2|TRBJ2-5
TGTGCCAGCAGCTTAACTAGCGGGGAAGAGACCCAGTACTTC
CASSLTSGEETQYF
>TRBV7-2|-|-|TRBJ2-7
TGTGCCAGCAGCACACAACAGGGAGGCTACGAGCAGTACTTC
CASSTQQGGYEQYF
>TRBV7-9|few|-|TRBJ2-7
TGTGCCAGCAGCTTAGGGGGACTTCACTACGAGCAGTACTTC
CASSLGGLHYEQYF
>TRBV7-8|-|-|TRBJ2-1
TGTGCCAGCAGCATCCCAGGACAGGAGCAGTTCTTC
CASSIPGQEQFF
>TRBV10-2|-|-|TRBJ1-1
TGCGCCAGCAGGGAACCGCCGAACACTGAAGCTTTCTTT
CASREPPNTEAFF
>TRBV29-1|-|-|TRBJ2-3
TGCAGCCAAGGGGGGCCCACAGGTACGCAGTATTTT
CSQGGPTGTQYF
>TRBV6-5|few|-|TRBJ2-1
TGTGCCAGCAGTTACTTCGACGGGGGTGAGGTTGAGCAGTTCTTC
CASSYFDGGEVEQFF
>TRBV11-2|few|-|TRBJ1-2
TGTGCCAGCAGCTCGGATTCAAGCTATGGCTACACCTTC
CASSSDSSYGYTF
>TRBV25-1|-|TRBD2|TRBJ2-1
TGTGCCAGCAGTGAATATATTCGGGGAACTAGCGGGGGCCCTAACTACAATGAGCAGTTCTTC
CASSEYIRGTSGGPNYNEQFF
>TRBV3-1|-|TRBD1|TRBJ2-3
TGTGCCAGCAGCAGGACCCTCTCACAGGGGATTACTAGCACAGATACGCAGTATTTT
CASSRTLSQGITSTDTQYF
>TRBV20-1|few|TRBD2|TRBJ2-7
TGCAGTGCTAGAAGGGAGGGACTAGCTGGTCGGGAGCAGTACTTC
CSARREGLAGREQYF
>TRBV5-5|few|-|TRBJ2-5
TGTGCCAGCACCTACTATCCGGGAAGGGAGACCCAGTACTTC
CASTYYPGRETQYF
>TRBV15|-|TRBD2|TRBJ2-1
TGTGCCACCAGCAGAGACGGGGGGGCCCGTAATGAGCAGTTCTTC
CATSRDGGARNEQFF
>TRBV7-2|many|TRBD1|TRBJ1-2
TGTGCCAGCAGCCAGGGGGGGGGCTATGGCTACACCTTC
CASSQGGGYGYTF
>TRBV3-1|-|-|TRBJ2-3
TGTGCCAGCAGCCAAGAATTACCAGATACGCAGTATTTT
CASSQELPDTQYF
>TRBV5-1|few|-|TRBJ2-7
TGCGCCAGCAGCTTGTACTTGGGGGGCGGATACGAGCAGTACTTC
CASSLYLGGGYEQYF
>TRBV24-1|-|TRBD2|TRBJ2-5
TGTGCCACCAGTGCGGGACGGCCTAGCGGGGGGGAGACCCAGTACTTC
CATSAGRPSGGETQYF
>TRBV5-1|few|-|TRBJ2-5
TGCGCCAGCAGCCCAGGAGGGGGGAGCCAAGAGACCCAGTACTTC
CASSPGGGSQETQYF
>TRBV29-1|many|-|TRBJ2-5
TGCAGCGTTCCCTGGGGGGCACGCGTCGAGACCCAGTACTTC
CSVPWGARVETQYF
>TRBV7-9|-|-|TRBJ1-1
TGTGCCAGCAGCTTAGCGTTGGGAGGTGAAGCTTTCTTT
CASSLALGGEAFF
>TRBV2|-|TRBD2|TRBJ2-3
TGTGCCAGCAAGGTGACTAGCGGGGGCCTCACAGATACGCAGTATTTT
CASKVTSGGLTDTQYF
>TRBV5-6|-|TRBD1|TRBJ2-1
TGTGCCAGCAGCTTGGTCGGACAGGGTTTAGTTAATGAGCAGTTCTTC
CASSLVGQGLVNEQFF
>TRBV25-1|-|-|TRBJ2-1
TGTGCCAGCAGTGAATCCGGGGTTGCGGACAATGAGCAGTTCTTC
CASSESGVADNEQFF
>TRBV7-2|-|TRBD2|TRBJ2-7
TGTGCCAGCAGCTTTAGCGGGGAGATCTCCTACGAGCAGTACTTC
CASSFSGEISYEQYF
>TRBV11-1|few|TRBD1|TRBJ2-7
TGTGCCAGCAGCTTAGGAAGTGTCGGGACAGCACCTCACCTGCGCTCCTACGAGCAGTACTTC
CASSLGSVGTAPHLRSYEQYF
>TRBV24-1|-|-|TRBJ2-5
TGTGCCATCAAGGACAGCACTCAAGAGACCCAGTACTTC
CAIKDSTQETQYF
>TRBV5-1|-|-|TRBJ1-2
TGCGCCAGCAGCTTGGATACAACGGGGGGCTACACCTTC
CASSLDTTGGYTF
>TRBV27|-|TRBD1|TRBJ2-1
TGTGCCAGCAGCCGGACCGTAGGGGGCCTCTCCTACAATGAGCAGTTCTTC
CASSRTVGGLSYNEQFF
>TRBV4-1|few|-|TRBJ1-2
TGCGCCAGCAGCCAAGATTCGGCAGGCCACCCTAACTATGGCTACACCTTC
CASSQDSAGHPNYGYTF